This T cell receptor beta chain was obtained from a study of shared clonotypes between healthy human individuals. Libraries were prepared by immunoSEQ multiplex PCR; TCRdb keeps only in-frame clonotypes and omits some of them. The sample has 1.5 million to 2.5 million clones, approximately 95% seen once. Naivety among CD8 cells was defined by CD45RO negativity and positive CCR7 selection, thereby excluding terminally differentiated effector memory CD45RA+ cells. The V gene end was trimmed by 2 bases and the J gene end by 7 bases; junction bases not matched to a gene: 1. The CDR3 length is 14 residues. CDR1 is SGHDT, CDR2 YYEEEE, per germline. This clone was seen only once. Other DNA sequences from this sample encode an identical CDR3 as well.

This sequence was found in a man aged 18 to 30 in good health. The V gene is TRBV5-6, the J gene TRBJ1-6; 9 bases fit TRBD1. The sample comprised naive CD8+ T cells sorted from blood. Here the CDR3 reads CASSFGTGNSPLHF. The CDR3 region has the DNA TGTGCCAGCAGCTTTGGGACAGGGAATTCACCCCTCCACTTT.